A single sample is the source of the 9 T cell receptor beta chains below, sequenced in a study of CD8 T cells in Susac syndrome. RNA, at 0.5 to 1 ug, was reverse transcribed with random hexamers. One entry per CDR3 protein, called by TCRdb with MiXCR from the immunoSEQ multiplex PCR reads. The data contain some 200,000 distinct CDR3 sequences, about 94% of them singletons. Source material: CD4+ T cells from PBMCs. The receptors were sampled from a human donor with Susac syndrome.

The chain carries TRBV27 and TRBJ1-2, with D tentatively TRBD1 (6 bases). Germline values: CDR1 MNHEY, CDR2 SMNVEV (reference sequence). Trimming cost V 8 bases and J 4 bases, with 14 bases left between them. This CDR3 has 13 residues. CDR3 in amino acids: CASSVDRFYGYTF. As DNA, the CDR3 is TGTGCCAGCTCGGTTGACAGGTTCTATGGCTACACCTTC.

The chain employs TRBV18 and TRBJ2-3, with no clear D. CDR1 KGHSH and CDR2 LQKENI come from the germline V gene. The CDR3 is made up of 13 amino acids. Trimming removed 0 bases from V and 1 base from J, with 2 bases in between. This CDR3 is CASSPPGTDTQYF. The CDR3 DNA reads TGTGCCAGCTCACCACCAGGCACAGATACGCAGTATTTT.

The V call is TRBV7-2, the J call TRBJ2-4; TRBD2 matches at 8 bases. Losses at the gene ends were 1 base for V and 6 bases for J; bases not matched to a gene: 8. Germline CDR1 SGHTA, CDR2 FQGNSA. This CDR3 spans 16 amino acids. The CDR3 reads CASSLVWRGEPNIQYF. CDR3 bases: TGTGCCAGCAGCTTAGTCTGGCGGGGGGAGCCAAACATTCAGTACTTC.

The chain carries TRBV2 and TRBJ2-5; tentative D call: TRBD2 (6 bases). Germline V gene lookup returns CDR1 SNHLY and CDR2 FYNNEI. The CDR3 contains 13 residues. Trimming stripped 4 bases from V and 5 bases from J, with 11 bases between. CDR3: CASSGPRGETQYF. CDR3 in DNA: TGTGCCAGCAGTGGACCCCGGGGGGAGACCCAGTACTTC.

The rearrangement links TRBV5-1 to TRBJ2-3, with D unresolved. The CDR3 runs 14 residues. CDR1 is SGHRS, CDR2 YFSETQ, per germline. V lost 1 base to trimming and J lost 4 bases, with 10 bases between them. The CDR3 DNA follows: TGCGCCAGCAGCTTGCGTCAGTCAGCAGATACGCAGTATTTT. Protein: CASSLRQSADTQYF.

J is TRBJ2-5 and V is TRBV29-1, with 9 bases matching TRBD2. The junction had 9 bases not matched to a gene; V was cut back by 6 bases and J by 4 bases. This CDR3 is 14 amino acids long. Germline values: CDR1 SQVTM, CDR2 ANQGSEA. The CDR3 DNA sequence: TGCAGCGTCGGCGGGGGGGCGGTCTCAGAGACCCAGTACTTC. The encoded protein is CSVGGGAVSETQYF.

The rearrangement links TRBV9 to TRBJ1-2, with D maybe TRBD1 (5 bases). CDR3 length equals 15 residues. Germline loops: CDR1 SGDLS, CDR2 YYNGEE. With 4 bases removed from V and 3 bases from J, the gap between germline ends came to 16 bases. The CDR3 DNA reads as TGTGCCAGCAGCCCCGCGGAGCAGGGCCACTATGGCTACACCTTC. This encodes CASSPAEQGHYGYTF. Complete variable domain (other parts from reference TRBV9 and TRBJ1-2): DSGVTQTPKHLITATGQRVTLRCSPRSGDLSVYWYQQSLDQGLQFLIQYYNGEERAKGNILERFSAQQFPDLHSELNLSSLELGDSALYFCASSPAEQGHYGYTFGSGTRLTVV.

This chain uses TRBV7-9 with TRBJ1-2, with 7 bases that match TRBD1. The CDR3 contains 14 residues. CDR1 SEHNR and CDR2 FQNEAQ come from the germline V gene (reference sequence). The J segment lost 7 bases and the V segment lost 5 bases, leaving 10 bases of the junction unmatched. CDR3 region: CASSRTGLGGGYTF. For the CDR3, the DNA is TGTGCCAGCAGCCGGACAGGCCTCGGAGGTGGCTACACCTTC.

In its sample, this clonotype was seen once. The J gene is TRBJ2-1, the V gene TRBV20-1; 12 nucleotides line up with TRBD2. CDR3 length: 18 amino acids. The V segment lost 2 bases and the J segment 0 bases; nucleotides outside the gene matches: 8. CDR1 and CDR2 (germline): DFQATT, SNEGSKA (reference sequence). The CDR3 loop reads CSARSLAGGQSSYNEQFF. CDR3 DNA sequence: TGCAGTGCTAGATCACTAGCGGGGGGCCAGAGCTCCTACAATGAGCAGTTCTTC.